Below, one TCR beta chain is given with its context. Its cognate antigen is unknown. This sample stems from a study of vaccination effects on CD4 cells after COVID-19. Data came from immunoSEQ multiplex PCR; TCRdb stores just in-frame clones and leaves some out. The data hold about 66,000 clones, with about 80% observed a single time. Sequencing followed a ViraFEST assay step that expanded antigen-specific CD4+ T cells with viral peptide pools. Following an approximately 9-day culture, CD4+ T cells were purified. Subjects were given two BNT162b2 or mRNA-1273 vaccine doses. With 8.5 to 10 ug/ml peptides and about 10 IU/ml IL-2, around 2.1 million PBMC per well were cultured. In germline, CDR1 is KGHSH, CDR2 LQKENI. This CDR3 spans 15 amino acids. J gave up 0 bases and V 5 bases, and 3 bases lay outside the gene matches.

The specimen comprised CD4+ T cells from PBMCs cultured with HCoV-OC43 spike peptides, sampled after COVID-19 vaccination. Subset noted: HCoV-OC43 spike overlapping peptide pool stimulation. V and J are TRBV18 and TRBJ1-1, with TRBD1 matching over 10 bases. The source of this sequence is a human donor who received a COVID-19 vaccine. The DNA for the CDR3 is TGTGCCAGCTCATTCGGACAGGGGGTGAACACTGAAGCTTTCTTT. This translates into CASSFGQGVNTEAFF.